A single sample gave rise to the 16 T cell receptor beta chains below, sequenced in a study of cytomegalovirus exposure and HLA in healthy donors (dated by TCRdb to 2017 to 2019). Libraries were prepared through the immunoSEQ multiplex PCR assay. The multiplex PCR relied on a mix of 60 forward primers for TCR Vbeta segments and 13 reverse primers for TCR Jbeta segments. The source is immuneACCESS, and TCRdb retained only in-frame sequences with V and J called. Part of the clones is not carried over; for the studies checked, unresolved V genes explain less than half of this, and the remainder is unexplained. The sample records about 25,000 clones, 79% of which are singletons. The top ten clonotypes cover 4.5% of the sample. The sequencing sample was made of PBMCs. Receptor source: a male donor in good health and CMV-seronegative.

The chain employs TRBV28 and TRBJ1-6; D gene unclear. This CDR3 has 14 amino acids. Trimming stripped 2 bases from V and 9 bases from J, with 11 bases between. Germline V gene data show CDR1 as MDHEN and CDR2 as SYDVKM. The CDR3 DNA reads TGTGCCAGCAGTTTACGGGGAGAAGGTTCACCCCTCCACTTT. Translating gives CASSLRGEGSPLHF.

J is TRBJ2-5 and V is TRBV4-2, with 8 bases fitting TRBD2. Per the germline V gene, CDR1 is LGHNA and CDR2 is YNFKEQ. With 0 bases clipped from V and 2 bases from J, the junction kept 11 bases outside the gene matches. The CDR3 totals 18 residues. The CDR3 DNA is TGTGCCAGCAGCCAAGATGGCTTCAGCGGGGGTGAACAAGAGACCCAGTACTTC. This encodes CASSQDGFSGGEQETQYF.

The rearrangement links TRBV5-8 to TRBJ2-1; possibly TRBD1 for D (5 bases). Germline values: CDR1 SGHTS, CDR2 YDEGEE. The CDR3 loop spans 15 amino acids. Trimming took off 5 bases at V and 0 bases at J, with 12 bases between the two ends. The CDR3 reads CASRRTPSSYNEQFF. Written as DNA, the CDR3 is TGTGCCAGCAGGCGGACACCCAGCTCCTACAATGAGCAGTTCTTC. Filled out from reference TRBV5-8 and TRBJ2-1, the complete variable domain reads EAGVTQSPTHLIKTRGQQATLRCSPISGHTSVYWYQQALGLGLQFLLWYDEGEERNRGNFPPRFSGRQFPNYSSELNVNALELEDSALYLCASRRTPSSYNEQFFGPGTRLTVL.

The rearrangement links TRBV5-8 to TRBJ2-1; D is unresolved. Trimming shortened V by 5 bases and J by 8 bases, and 14 bases separated the two germline ends. CDR1 is SGHTS and CDR2 is YDEGEE in the germline V gene. The CDR3 is 13 amino acids. Written as DNA, the CDR3 is TGTGCCAGCAGAACCACTCCCACCGATGAGCAGTTCTTC. Translation: CASRTTPTDEQFF.

Here the CDR3 DNA reads TGTGCCAGCAGCCCCACTGGGACTAGCGGGAGTAAAGAGCAGTACTTC. It translates to CASSPTGTSGSKEQYF. The J gene is TRBJ2-7, the V gene TRBV28; 14 positions match TRBD2. The V segment lost 6 bases and the J segment 7 bases; nucleotides outside the gene matches: 11. CDR1 and CDR2 (germline): MDHEN, SYDVKM. The CDR3 sequence is 16 residues long. The full variable domain, with the rest looked up from reference TRBV28 and TRBJ2-7, is DVKVTQSSRYLVKRTGEKVFLECVQDMDHENMFWYRQDPGLGLRLIYFSYDVKMKEKGDIPEGYSVSREKKERFSLILESASTNQTSMYLCASSPTGTSGSKEQYFGPGTRLTVT.

This clone showed up just a few times. V gene TRBV29-1 combines with J gene TRBJ2-4; D might be TRBD2 (7 bases). This CDR3 contains 17 residues. CDR1 SQVTM and CDR2 ANQGSEA come from the germline V gene. Trimming pared 3 bases from V and 0 bases from J, leaving 18 bases between. CDR3 residues: CSVDDKGGKIAKNIQYF. The CDR3 region has the DNA TGCAGCGTTGATGACAAGGGGGGGAAAATAGCCAAAAACATTCAGTACTTC.

V and J are TRBV9 and TRBJ2-3; 13 bases are shared with TRBD2. V shed 4 bases and J 5 bases; nucleotides not matched to a gene: 4. The CDR3 contains 15 residues. Germline values: CDR1 SGDLS, CDR2 YYNGEE. The CDR3 here is CASSRTSGGRDTQYF. The CDR3 DNA follows: TGTGCCAGCAGCCGGACTAGCGGGGGACGAGATACGCAGTATTTT.

This clone was found once. V and J are TRBV27 and TRBJ2-4, with 7 positions matching TRBD1. The CDR3 runs 17 residues. Germline V gene lookup returns CDR1 MNHEY and CDR2 SMNVEV (reference sequence). V shed 4 bases, J shed 1 base, and the junction held 10 bases outside the gene matches. The CDR3: CASSSSFPDRAKNIQYF. As DNA, the CDR3 is TGTGCCAGCAGTTCTTCTTTTCCGGACAGGGCCAAAAACATTCAGTACTTC.

The chain is built from TRBV6-4 and TRBJ2-2, with 7 nucleotides matching TRBD1. Trimming removed 0 bases from V and 2 bases from J; junction bases left unmatched: 6. The CDR3 length is 17 residues. Germline CDR1 and CDR2: MRHNA and SNTAGT. The chain's CDR3 is CASSDSKDRENTGELFF. CDR3 nucleotide sequence: TGTGCCAGCAGTGACTCAAAAGACAGGGAAAACACCGGGGAGCTGTTTTTT.

The rearrangement uses TRBV7-2 and TRBJ2-2; unclear D gene. The CDR3 extends over 16 amino acids. CDR1 SGHTA and CDR2 FQGNSA come from the germline V gene. Trimming pared 3 bases from V and 2 bases from J, leaving 13 bases between. CDR3: CASSLSRLLNTGELFF. CDR3 coding DNA: TGTGCCAGCAGCTTGTCGCGGCTGCTAAACACCGGGGAGCTGTTTTTT.

This clone was seen only once. This chain connects TRBV25-1 to TRBJ1-2; D may be TRBD1 (5 bases). The V gene's germline CDR1 is MGHDK and CDR2 SYGVNS. The CDR3 totals 14 residues. V was clipped by 4 bases and J by 2 bases, with 11 bases between them. The CDR3 sequence is CASSGIDRNYGYTF. CDR3 DNA: TGTGCCAGCAGTGGGATAGACAGAAACTATGGCTACACCTTC.

This chain uses TRBV7-9 with TRBJ2-7, with 7 nucleotides matching TRBD2. J was trimmed by 3 bases and V by 2 bases; bases with no gene match: 4. The CDR3 has 14 residues. Germline V gives CDR1 SEHNR, CDR2 FQNEAQ (reference sequence). CDR3 loop: CASSLSREGYEQYF. As DNA, the CDR3 is TGTGCCAGCAGCTTATCCAGGGAGGGCTACGAGCAGTACTTC. Full variable domain (missing parts from reference TRBV7-9 and TRBJ2-7): DTGVSQNPRHKITKRGQNVTFRCDPISEHNRLYWYRQTLGQGPEFLTYFQNEAQLEKSRLLSDRFSAERPKGSFSTLEIQRTEQGDSAMYLCASSLSREGYEQYFGPGTRLTVT.

This clone was counted only a few times. The chain couples TRBV2 to TRBJ2-1; TRBD2 might be the D (7 bases). Trimming left V 4 bases short and J 0 bases short, with 16 bases between. This CDR3 spans 17 amino acids. Germline CDR1 reads SNHLY; CDR2 reads FYNNEI. Here the CDR3 reads CASSVLLAGASYNEQFF. DNA of the CDR3: TGTGCCAGCAGTGTTTTGCTCGCGGGGGCCTCCTACAATGAGCAGTTCTTC.

The chain uses TRBV15 and TRBJ2-2, with TRBD1 as a possible D gene (6 bases). CDR1 is LNHNV and CDR2 is YYDKDF in the germline V gene (reference sequence). The CDR3 totals 18 residues. V shed 2 bases and J shed 3 bases, with 19 bases lying between them. CDR3 loop: CATSRLPPRGEDTGELFF. The CDR3 DNA follows: TGTGCCACCAGCAGACTCCCCCCCAGGGGTGAGGACACCGGGGAGCTGTTTTTT.

The chain carries TRBV28 and TRBJ2-5; 14 nucleotides agree with TRBD2. Matching the DNA end better, TRBJ2-7 makes the J call doubtful. The germline CDR1 and CDR2 sequences are MDHEN and SYDVKM. The CDR3 is 14 amino acids. The CDR3 nucleotides are TGTGGGACTGGGGGACTAGCGGGAGCCTACGAGCAGTACTTC. Protein: CGTGGLAGAYEQYF.

The genes are TRBV11-3 and TRBJ2-3; TRBD2 is a possible D gene (5 bases). CDR1 and CDR2 from the germline V gene are SGHNT and YENEEA. CDR3 length equals 19 residues. V was pared by 7 bases and J by 9 bases, with 35 bases between. Here the CDR3 reads CASIRSHVGKGRGGGTQYF. CDR3 nucleotide sequence: TGTGCCAGCATCAGGTCCCACGTTGGTAAGGGCCGCGGAGGTGGCACGCAGTATTTT.